The 5 T cell receptor beta chains in this list originate from one sample, sequenced in a study of T-cell memory formation after mild COVID-19. One entry per CDR3 protein results from TCRdb running MiXCR on the 5' RACE reads. The sample has about 260,000 distinct CDR3 sequences; 16% are singletons. The sequenced sample was PBMCs or a T cell subset sorted from them (not recorded which). Receptors were obtained from a man between 18 and 35 years old who had mild COVID-19 (a few samples of this study predate the infection). Cell type and time point are not known.

The chain recombines TRBV10-2 with TRBJ2-5; D is perhaps TRBD1 (5 bases). From germline, CDR1 is WSHSY and CDR2 SAAADI. The V end was cut by 4 bases, the J end by 3 bases, with 6 bases between. The CDR3 covers 12 residues. The CDR3 DNA follows: TGCGCCAGCAGTGCACAGGAAGAGACCCAGTACTTC. Encoded protein: CASSAQEETQYF.

A few counts support this clonotype. The rearrangement links TRBV4-3 to TRBJ2-5, with 10 positions matching TRBD2. Germline V gene lookup returns CDR1 LGHNA and CDR2 YSLEER. The CDR3 runs to 16 residues. The V gene end was trimmed by 1 base and the J gene end by 0 bases; junction bases not matched to a gene: 2. Here the CDR3 reads CASSQVLAGNQETQYF. The CDR3 DNA reads as TGCGCCAGCAGCCAAGTACTAGCGGGGAACCAAGAGACCCAGTACTTC.

This clonotype was detected a few times. In DNA, the CDR3 is TGTGCCACCAGCAGGGAAGGGACGTGGAATCGTCAGCCCCAGCATTTT. Translation gives CATSREGTWNRQPQHF. The V and J genes are TRBV15 and TRBJ1-5; possible D gene TRBD1, 5 bases. CDR3 length: 16 amino acids. Germline V gene lookup returns CDR1 LNHNV and CDR2 YYDKDF (reference sequence). V was trimmed by 3 bases and J by 6 bases, leaving 18 bases between them.

The chain links TRBV6-5 to TRBJ2-5; the match to TRBD2 covers 9 bases. There are 16 residues in the CDR3. Germline lookup yields CDR1 MNHEY and CDR2 SVGAGI. With 5 bases clipped from V and 5 bases from J, the junction kept 12 bases outside the gene matches. CDR3 DNA: TGTGCCAGCAGTCCGGGCGGGGGGGCCCAGGCGGAGACCCAGTACTTC. It encodes CASSPGGGAQAETQYF.

This sequence joins TRBV4-1 and TRBJ2-6, with 12 bases lining up with TRBD1. The CDR3 is 18 amino acids. Germline CDR1 is MGHRA and CDR2 is YSYEKL. Trimming cost V 2 bases and J 4 bases; bases outside gene matches: 6. The CDR3 bases are TGCGCCAGCAGCCAACCGGGACAGGGGGCGAAGGGGGCCAACGTCCTGACTTTC. This encodes CASSQPGQGAKGANVLTF.